Following are 20 T cell receptor beta chains from one sample sequenced in a study of T cells in Graves' hyperthyroidism and ophthalmopathy. Amplification yielded TCR beta CDR3 regions, with RNA transcripts as the source. HTBI primers were the set used in a first-round RT-PCR of the TCR CDR3. TCRdb recomputed calls from the multiplex PCR reads with MiXCR, one row per CDR3 protein. The sample includes roughly 650,000 distinct CDR3 sequences, approximately 16% of them seen just once. Material for sequencing was blood. The receptors were sampled from a woman in her thirties or forties with Graves' ophthalmopathy.

The V gene is TRBV9, the J gene TRBJ2-3; 13 positions agree with TRBD2. CDR3 length equals 17 residues. Trimming removed 0 bases from V and 3 bases from J; junction bases left unmatched: 4. The V gene's germline CDR1 is SGDLS and CDR2 YYNGEE. The CDR3 here is CASSVASTSGGTDTQYF. The CDR3 DNA sequence: TGTGCCAGCAGCGTAGCATCGACTAGCGGGGGGACAGATACGCAGTATTTT.

This clonotype has ten or more counts. The rearrangement links TRBV29-1 to TRBJ2-7; D is tentatively TRBD1 or TRBD2 (6 bases each). V was pared by 4 bases and J by 4 bases, with 8 bases between. The CDR3 length is 11 residues. In germline, CDR1 is SQVTM, CDR2 ANQGSEA. CDR3: CSVVGGYEQYF. The CDR3 DNA follows: TGCAGCGTTGTAGGGGGGTACGAGCAGTACTTC.

This clonotype was detected only a few times. One end of the junction does not line up with germline, which may come from a read error. The chain is built from TRBV7-6 and TRBJ1-1; TRBD1 is a possible D gene (5 bases). The length of the CDR3 is 13 residues. The V gene's germline CDR1 is SGHVS and CDR2 FNYEAQ. The CDR3 loop is CARSLVRGTEAFF. The CDR3 nucleotides read TGTGCCCGCAGCTTAGTTAGGGGCACTGAAGCTTTCTTT.

This clonotype was seen at least ten times. The J gene is TRBJ2-3, the V gene TRBV20-1, with 7 bases that match TRBD2. V was clipped by 3 bases and J by 5 bases; unmatched bases: 14. This CDR3 has 16 residues. The germline V gene has CDR1 DFQATT and CDR2 SNEGSKA (reference sequence). CDR3: CSASGGTQSGGDTQYF. The CDR3 DNA sequence: TGCAGTGCTAGCGGGGGGACTCAATCGGGCGGAGATACGCAGTATTTT.

The sample holds many counts of this clonotype. The genes are TRBV30 and TRBJ2-2; D is undetermined. Germline V lookup: CDR1 GTSNPN, CDR2 SVGIG (reference sequence). V was clipped by 0 bases and J by 10 bases, with 6 bases between them. This CDR3 has 11 amino acids. The CDR3 region is CAWSVGMELFF. CDR3 in DNA: TGTGCCTGGAGTGTAGGGATGGAGCTGTTTTTT. The whole variable domain, remainder taken from reference TRBV30 and TRBJ2-2, is SQTIHQWPATLVQPVGSPLSLECTVEGTSNPNLYWYRQAAGRGLQLLFYSVGIGQISSEVPQNLSASRPQDRQFILSSKKLLLSDSGFYLCAWSVGMELFFGEGSRLTVL.

This chain joins TRBV25-1 and TRBJ1-2; perhaps TRBD1 as D (5 bases). The V gene lost 6 bases and the J gene lost 8 bases, with 13 bases spanning the gap. Germline assignment: CDR1 MGHDK and CDR2 SYGVNS. This CDR3 has 12 amino acids. This CDR3 is CASRVGARGYTF. The CDR3 coding sequence is TGTGCCAGCAGGGTAGGGGCGCGGGGCTACACCTTC.

The chain combines TRBV3-1 with TRBJ2-7, with TRBD2 identical over 9 bases. The germline V gene has CDR1 LGHDT and CDR2 YNNKEL (reference sequence). The CDR3 runs 14 residues. Unmatched junction bases numbered 9, after V lost 8 bases and J lost 4 bases. CDR3 region: CASGKAGGPYEQYF. The CDR3 region has the DNA TGTGCCAGCGGTAAGGCGGGAGGGCCGTACGAGCAGTACTTC.

V gene TRBV7-9 combines with J gene TRBJ2-3, with TRBD2 matching over 7 bases. J lost 2 bases, V lost 5 bases, and 13 bases had no gene match. This CDR3 comprises 17 residues. In germline, CDR1 is SEHNR, CDR2 FQNEAQ (reference sequence). CDR3 residues: CASSPLRLAEYTDTQYF. The CDR3 nucleotides are TGTGCCAGCAGCCCACTTCGACTAGCCGAATACACAGATACGCAGTATTTT.

There are a few counts of this clonotype. The chain joins TRBV7-8 to TRBJ2-2; D might be TRBD2 (7 bases). CDR1 and CDR2 (germline): SGHVS, FQNEAQ. The CDR3 has 15 residues. V was clipped by 7 bases and J by 4 bases, with 16 bases between them. CDR3 in amino acids: CASNPWGGLTGELFF. In DNA, the CDR3 is TGTGCCAGCAACCCATGGGGGGGGCTCACCGGGGAGCTGTTTTTT.

This clonotype was observed once. The rearrangement links TRBV7-9 to TRBJ1-2; D is perhaps TRBD1 (5 bases). Germline CDR1 SEHNR, CDR2 FQNEAQ (reference sequence). V lost 0 bases, J lost 4 bases, and 12 bases lay in between. The CDR3 sequence is 15 residues long. The CDR3 DNA reads as TGTGCCAGCAGCTTAGCGGGGACTGCAATCTATGGCTACACCTTC. Translation gives CASSLAGTAIYGYTF.

This clonotype was picked up many times. CDR3 sequence reads: CASGGSYNSPLHF. In nucleotides, the CDR3 is TGTGCCAGCGGGGGGTCCTATAATTCACCCCTCCACTTT. This sequence joins TRBV2 and TRBJ1-6, with a tentative D call TRBD1 (5 bases). Germline-derived CDR1 and CDR2 are SNHLY and FYNNEI. V lost 8 bases and J lost 1, with 6 bases in between. The CDR3 totals 13 residues. Drawing the rest from reference TRBV2 and TRBJ1-6, the complete variable domain is EPEVTQTPSHQVTQMGQEVILRCVPISNHLYFYWYRQILGQKVEFLVSFYNNEISEKSEIFDDQFSVERPDGSNFTLKIRSTKLEDSAMYFCASGGSYNSPLHFGNGTRLTVT.

This clonotype has only a few counts. This rearrangement joins TRBV5-1 to TRBJ1-1; D remains unclear. The CDR3 has 13 residues. CDR1 is SGHRS, CDR2 YFSETQ, per germline. V lost 0 bases, J lost 5 bases, and 8 bases lay in between. The CDR3 is CASSLEATTEAFF. In DNA form, the CDR3 reads TGCGCCAGCAGCTTGGAGGCGACGACTGAAGCTTTCTTT.

This clonotype has ten or more counts. The gene calls are TRBV12-3 or TRBV12-4 and TRBJ1-1; perhaps TRBD1 as D (5 bases). The CDR3 extends over 15 amino acids. V lost 5 bases, J lost 8 bases, and 21 bases lay in between. The CDR3 sequence: CASSPGPPGVEEAFF. The CDR3 coding sequence is TGTGCCAGCAGTCCCGGACCCCCGGGGGTTGAAGAAGCTTTCTTT.

This clonotype was recorded a few times. CDR3 loop: CASRLWTASGETQYF. CDR3 DNA sequence: TGCGCCAGCAGACTCTGGACGGCCTCCGGAGAGACCCAGTACTTC. The chain has TRBV5-1 and TRBJ2-5; D is unresolved. CDR1 is SGHRS, CDR2 YFSETQ, per germline. V was shortened by 5 bases and J by 4 bases, with 18 bases between the two germline ends. The CDR3 totals 15 residues. The variable domain in full, completed from reference TRBV5-1 and TRBJ2-5, reads KAGVTQTPRYLIKTRGQQVTLSCSPISGHRSVSWYQQTPGQGLQFLFEYFSETQRNKGNFPGRFSGRQFSNSRSEMNVSTLELGDSALYLCASRLWTASGETQYFGPGTRLLVL.

This clonotype was detected ten times or more. The rearrangement joins TRBV11-2 to TRBJ2-1, with a weak D call TRBD2 (5 bases). The V gene's germline CDR1 is SGHAT and CDR2 FQNNGV. With 1 base removed from V and 9 bases from J, the gap between germline ends came to 13 bases. The CDR3 extends over 14 amino acids. CDR3 DNA sequence: TGTGCCAGCAGCTTAGGGGTCGGGGAGCTTGAGCAGTTCTTC. Protein product: CASSLGVGELEQFF.

Many counts were recorded for this clonotype. The chain links TRBV9 to TRBJ2-5, with D perhaps TRBD2 (8 bases). The CDR3 is 16 residues long. The V end was cut by 4 bases, the J end by 5 bases, with 21 bases between. Germline-derived CDR1 and CDR2 are SGDLS and YYNGEE. CDR3 protein: CASSSRGDSLGETQYF. CDR3 coding DNA: TGTGCCAGCAGCTCGCGGGGGGACAGTCTGGGGGAGACCCAGTACTTC.

This clonotype was seen ten or more times. The chain joins TRBV20-1 to TRBJ2-7; 7 nucleotides align to TRBD2. Germline CDR1 DFQATT, CDR2 SNEGSKA (reference sequence). Germline trimming cut 0 bases from V and 7 bases from J; bases unmatched to any gene: 9. This CDR3 region has 14 residues. CDR3 protein: CSARDGRKTLEQYF. In nucleotides, the CDR3 is TGCAGTGCTAGAGACGGGAGGAAAACATTAGAGCAGTACTTC.

In this sample, this clonotype turned up many times. The chain links TRBV2 to TRBJ1-5; 7 bases are a match to TRBD1. After removal of 7 bases from V and 0 bases from J, the junction contained 9 bases not matched to a gene. Germline loops: CDR1 SNHLY, CDR2 FYNNEI. This CDR3 contains 16 residues. The CDR3 DNA follows: TGTGCCAGCATGCGACAGGGCCCCCTTAGCAATCAGCCCCAGCATTTT. As protein: CASMRQGPLSNQPQHF.

In this sample, this clonotype turned up many times. The chain recombines TRBV30 with TRBJ1-1; D possibly corresponds to TRBD1 (6 bases). Germline CDR1 GTSNPN, CDR2 SVGIG (reference sequence). This CDR3 is built from 14 residues. V was trimmed by 4 bases and J by 5 bases, leaving 17 bases between them. The CDR3 region has the DNA TGTGCCTGGATGTTGGGCAGGGGAGGAACTGAAGCTTTCTTT. Its translation: CAWMLGRGGTEAFF.

This clonotype was counted only a few times. V is TRBV7-9 and J is TRBJ1-1; D is possibly TRBD1 (5 bases). This CDR3 spans 13 amino acids. V was shortened by 7 bases and J by 2 bases, with 11 bases between the two germline ends. Germline V CDR1 and CDR2: SEHNR, FQNEAQ (reference sequence). DNA of the CDR3: TGTGCCAGCATGGCCGGGGGAAACACTGAAGCTTTCTTT. Amino acid sequence: CASMAGGNTEAFF.